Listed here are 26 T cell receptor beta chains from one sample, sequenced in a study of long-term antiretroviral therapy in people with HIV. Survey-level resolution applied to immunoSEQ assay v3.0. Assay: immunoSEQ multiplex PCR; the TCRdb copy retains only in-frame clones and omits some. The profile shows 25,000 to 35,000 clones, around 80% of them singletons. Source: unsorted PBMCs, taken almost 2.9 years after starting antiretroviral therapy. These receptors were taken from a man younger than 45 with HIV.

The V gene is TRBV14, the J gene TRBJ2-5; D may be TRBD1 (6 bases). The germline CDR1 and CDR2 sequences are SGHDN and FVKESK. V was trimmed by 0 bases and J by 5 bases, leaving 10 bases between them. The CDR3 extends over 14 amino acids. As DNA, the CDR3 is TGTGCCAGCAGCCAAGAGGAAAGGGGGGAGACCCAGTACTTC. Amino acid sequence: CASSQEERGETQYF. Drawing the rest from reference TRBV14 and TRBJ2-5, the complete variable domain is EAGVTQFPSHSVIEKGQTVTLRCDPISGHDNLYWYRRVMGKEIKFLLHFVKESKQDESGMPNNRFLAERTGGTYSTLKVQPAELEDSGVYFCASSQEERGETQYFGPGTRLLVL.

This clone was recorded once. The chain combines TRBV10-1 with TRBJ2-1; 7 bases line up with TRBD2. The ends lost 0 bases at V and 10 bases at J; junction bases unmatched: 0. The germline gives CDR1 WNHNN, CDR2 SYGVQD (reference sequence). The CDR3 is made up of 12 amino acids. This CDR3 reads CASSESGGEQFF. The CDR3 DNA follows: TGCGCCAGCAGTGAGTCGGGGGGGGAGCAGTTCTTC.

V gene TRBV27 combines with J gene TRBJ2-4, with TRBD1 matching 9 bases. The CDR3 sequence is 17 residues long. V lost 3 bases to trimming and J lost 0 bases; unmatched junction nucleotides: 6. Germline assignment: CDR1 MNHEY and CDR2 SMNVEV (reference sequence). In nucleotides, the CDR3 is TGTGCCAGCAGTTTTTCCGGGACAGGGATAGCCAAAAACATTCAGTACTTC. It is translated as CASSFSGTGIAKNIQYF.

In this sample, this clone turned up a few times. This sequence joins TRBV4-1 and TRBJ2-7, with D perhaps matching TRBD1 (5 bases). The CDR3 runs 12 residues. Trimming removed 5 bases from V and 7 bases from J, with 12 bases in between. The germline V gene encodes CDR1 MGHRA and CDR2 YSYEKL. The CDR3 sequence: CASSAIPGEQYF. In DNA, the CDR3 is TGCGCCAGCAGCGCCATCCCAGGGGAGCAGTACTTC.

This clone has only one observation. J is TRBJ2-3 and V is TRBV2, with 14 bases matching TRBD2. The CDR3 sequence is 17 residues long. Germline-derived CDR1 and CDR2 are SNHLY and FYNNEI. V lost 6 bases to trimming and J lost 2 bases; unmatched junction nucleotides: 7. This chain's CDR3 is CASSRLAGGLDTDTQYF. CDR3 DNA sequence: TGTGCCAGCAGCCGACTAGCGGGAGGGCTCGACACAGATACGCAGTATTTT.

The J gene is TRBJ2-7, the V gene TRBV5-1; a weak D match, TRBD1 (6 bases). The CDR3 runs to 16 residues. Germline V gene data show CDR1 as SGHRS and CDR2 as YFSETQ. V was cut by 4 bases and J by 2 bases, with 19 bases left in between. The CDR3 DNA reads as TGCGCCAGCAGCGAAGGTACAGGGAAGGGCACCTACGAGCAGTACTTC. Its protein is CASSEGTGKGTYEQYF.

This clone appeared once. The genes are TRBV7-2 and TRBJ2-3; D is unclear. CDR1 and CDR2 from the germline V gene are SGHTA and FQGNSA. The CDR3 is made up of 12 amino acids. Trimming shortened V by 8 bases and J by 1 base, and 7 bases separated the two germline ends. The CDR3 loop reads CASARGTDTQYF. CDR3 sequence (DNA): TGTGCCAGCGCAAGGGGCACAGATACGCAGTATTTT.

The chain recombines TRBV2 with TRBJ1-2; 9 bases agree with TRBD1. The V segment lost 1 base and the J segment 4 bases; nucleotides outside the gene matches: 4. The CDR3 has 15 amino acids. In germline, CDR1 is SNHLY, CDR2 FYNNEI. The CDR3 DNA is TGTGCCAGCAGTGAAGAAACAGGGGGCATCTATGGCTACACCTTC. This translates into CASSEETGGIYGYTF.

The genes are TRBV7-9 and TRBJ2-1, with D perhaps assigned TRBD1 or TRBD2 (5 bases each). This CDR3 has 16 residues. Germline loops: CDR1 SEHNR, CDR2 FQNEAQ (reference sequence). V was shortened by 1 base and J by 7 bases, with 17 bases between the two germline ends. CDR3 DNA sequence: TGTGCCAGCAGCTTAGATTTGGGACGTGGAATAAATGAGCAGTTCTTC. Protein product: CASSLDLGRGINEQFF.

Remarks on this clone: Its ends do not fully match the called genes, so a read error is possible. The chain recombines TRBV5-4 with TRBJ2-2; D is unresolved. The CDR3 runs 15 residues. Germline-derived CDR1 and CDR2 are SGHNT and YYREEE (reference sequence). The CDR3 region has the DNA TGTGCCAGCGGCTTCTTGGACCTCCACACCGGGGAGCTGTTTTTT. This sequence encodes CASGFLDLHTGELFF.

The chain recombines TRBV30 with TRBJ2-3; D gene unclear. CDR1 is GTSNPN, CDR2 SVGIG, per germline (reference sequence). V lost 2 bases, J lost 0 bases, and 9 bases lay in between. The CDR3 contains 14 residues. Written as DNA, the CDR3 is TGTGCCTGGAGTCAAGACCTTAGCACAGATACGCAGTATTTT. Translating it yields CAWSQDLSTDTQYF.

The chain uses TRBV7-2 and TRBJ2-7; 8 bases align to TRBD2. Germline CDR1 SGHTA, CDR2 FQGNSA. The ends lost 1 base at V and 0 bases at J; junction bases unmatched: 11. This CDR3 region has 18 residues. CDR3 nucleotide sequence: TGTGCCAGCAGCTTAGTGGGCGGGGGGCCCGCCTTCTCCTACGAGCAGTACTTC. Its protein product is CASSLVGGGPAFSYEQYF.

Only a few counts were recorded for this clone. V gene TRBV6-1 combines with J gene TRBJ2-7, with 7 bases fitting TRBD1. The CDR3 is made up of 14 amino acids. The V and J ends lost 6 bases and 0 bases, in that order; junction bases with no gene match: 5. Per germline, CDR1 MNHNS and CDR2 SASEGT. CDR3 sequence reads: CASSLNRGSYEQYF. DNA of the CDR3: TGTGCCAGCAGCCTTAACAGGGGCTCCTACGAGCAGTACTTC.

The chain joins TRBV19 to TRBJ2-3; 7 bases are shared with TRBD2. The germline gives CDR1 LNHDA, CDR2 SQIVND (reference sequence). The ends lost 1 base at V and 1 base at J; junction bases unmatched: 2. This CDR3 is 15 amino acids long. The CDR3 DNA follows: TGTGCCAGTAGTATAGCCACTAGCGGCACAGATACGCAGTATTTT. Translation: CASSIATSGTDTQYF.

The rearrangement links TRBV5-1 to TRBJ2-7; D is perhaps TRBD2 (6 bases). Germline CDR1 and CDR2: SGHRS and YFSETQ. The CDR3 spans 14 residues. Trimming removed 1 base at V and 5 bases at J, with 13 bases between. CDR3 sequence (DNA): TGCGCCAGCAGCTTGCAACAGCGGGCACACGAGCAGTACTTC. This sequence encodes CASSLQQRAHEQYF.

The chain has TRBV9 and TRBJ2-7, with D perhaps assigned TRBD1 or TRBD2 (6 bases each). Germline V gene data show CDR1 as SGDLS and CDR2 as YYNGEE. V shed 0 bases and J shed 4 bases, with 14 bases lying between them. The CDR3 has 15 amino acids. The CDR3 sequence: CASSVGGKGGYEQYF. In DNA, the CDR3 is TGTGCCAGCAGCGTAGGGGGAAAGGGGGGATACGAGCAGTACTTC.

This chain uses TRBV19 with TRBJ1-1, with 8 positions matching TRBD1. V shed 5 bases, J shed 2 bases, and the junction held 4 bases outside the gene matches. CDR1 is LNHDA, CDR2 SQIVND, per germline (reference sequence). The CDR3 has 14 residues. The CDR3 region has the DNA TGTGCCAGTAGTGTGGGACAGGCAAACACTGAAGCTTTCTTT. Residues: CASSVGQANTEAFF.

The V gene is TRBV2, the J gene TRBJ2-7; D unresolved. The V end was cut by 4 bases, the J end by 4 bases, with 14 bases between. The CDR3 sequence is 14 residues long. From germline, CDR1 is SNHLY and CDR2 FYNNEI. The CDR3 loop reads CASSVNGLGYEQYF. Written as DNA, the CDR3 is TGTGCCAGCAGTGTAAACGGCTTGGGTTACGAGCAGTACTTC.

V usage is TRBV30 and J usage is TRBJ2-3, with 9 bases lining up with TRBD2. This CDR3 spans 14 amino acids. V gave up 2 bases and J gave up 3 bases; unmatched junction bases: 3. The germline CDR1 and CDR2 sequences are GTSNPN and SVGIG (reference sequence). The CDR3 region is CAWSLSGGTDTQYF. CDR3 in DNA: TGTGCCTGGAGTCTTAGCGGGGGTACAGATACGCAGTATTTT.

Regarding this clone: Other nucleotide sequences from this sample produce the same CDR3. The CDR3 is CASSYGQTYEQYF. The CDR3 DNA follows: TGTGCCAGCAGTTACGGACAGACCTACGAGCAGTACTTC. The chain is built from TRBV6-5 and TRBJ2-7; a possible D gene is TRBD1 (6 bases). The CDR3 consists of 13 residues. Germline loops: CDR1 MNHEY, CDR2 SVGAGI. V lost 2 bases and J lost 2, with 7 bases in between.

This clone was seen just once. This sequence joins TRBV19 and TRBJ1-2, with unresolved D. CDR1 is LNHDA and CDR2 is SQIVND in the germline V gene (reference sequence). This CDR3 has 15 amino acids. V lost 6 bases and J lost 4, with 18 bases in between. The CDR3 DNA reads TGTGCCAGTAGCCCGAAGTCGCAAAATGGCTATGGCTACACCTTC. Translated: CASSPKSQNGYGYTF.

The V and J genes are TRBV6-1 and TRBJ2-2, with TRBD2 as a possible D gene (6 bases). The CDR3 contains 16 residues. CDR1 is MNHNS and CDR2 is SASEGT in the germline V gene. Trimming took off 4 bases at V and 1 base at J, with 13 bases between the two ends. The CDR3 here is CASSGRAGMNTGELFF. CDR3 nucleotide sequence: TGTGCCAGCAGTGGGAGGGCGGGGATGAACACCGGGGAGCTGTTTTTT.

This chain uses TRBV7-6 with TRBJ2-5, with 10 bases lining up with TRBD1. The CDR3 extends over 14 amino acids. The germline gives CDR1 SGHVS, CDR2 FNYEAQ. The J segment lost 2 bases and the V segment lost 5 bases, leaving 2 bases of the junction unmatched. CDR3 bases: TGTGCCAGCAGCCGGGGACAGGGGCAAGAGACCCAGTACTTC. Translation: CASSRGQGQETQYF.

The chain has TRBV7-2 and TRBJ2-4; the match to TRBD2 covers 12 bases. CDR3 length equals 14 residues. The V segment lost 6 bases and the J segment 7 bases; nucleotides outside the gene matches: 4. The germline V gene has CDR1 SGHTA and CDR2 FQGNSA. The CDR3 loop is CASSRGTSGNIQYF. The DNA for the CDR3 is TGTGCCAGCAGTCGAGGGACTAGCGGGAACATTCAGTACTTC.

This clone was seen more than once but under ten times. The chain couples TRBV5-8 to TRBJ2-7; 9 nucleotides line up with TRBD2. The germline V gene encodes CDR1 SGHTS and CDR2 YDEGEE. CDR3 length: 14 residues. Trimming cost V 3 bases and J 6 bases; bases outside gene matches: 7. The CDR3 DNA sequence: TGTGCCAGCAGCTCCCTAGCGGGGATAGGCGAGCAGTACTTC. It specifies CASSSLAGIGEQYF.

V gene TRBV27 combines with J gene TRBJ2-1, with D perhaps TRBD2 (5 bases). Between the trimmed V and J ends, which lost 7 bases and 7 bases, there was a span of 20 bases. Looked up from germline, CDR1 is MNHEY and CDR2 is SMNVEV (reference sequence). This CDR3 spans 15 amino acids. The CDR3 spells CASTPSLLAWNEQFF. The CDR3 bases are TGTGCCAGCACCCCTTCGTTGCTAGCCTGGAATGAGCAGTTCTTC.